The 7 T cell receptor beta chains below all came from one sample that was sequenced in a study of cytomegalovirus exposure and HLA in healthy donors. Primers included in the PCR were 60 Vbeta and 13 Jbeta primers. Sequencing was performed with immunoSEQ multiplex PCR; in TCRdb, only in-frame clones are kept and a portion is missing. The sample has approximately 110,000 clones, around 80% seen once. The specimen was PBMCs. The source is a man aged 45-65 years in good health and CMV-seronegative.

This chain connects TRBV10-1 to TRBJ2-1; the match to TRBD1 covers 7 bases. The length of the CDR3 is 16 residues. Per germline, CDR1 WNHNN and CDR2 SYGVQD (reference sequence). The ends lost 10 bases at V and 2 bases at J; junction bases unmatched: 14. The CDR3 sequence is CATRRPQDRPYNEQFF. As DNA, the CDR3 is TGCGCCACCAGGCGTCCTCAGGACAGGCCCTACAATGAGCAGTTCTTC.

The chain has TRBV5-4 and TRBJ2-7; 9 bases map to TRBD1. This CDR3 spans 17 amino acids. With 3 bases clipped from V and 1 base from J, the junction kept 11 bases outside the gene matches. From germline, CDR1 is SGHNT and CDR2 YYREEE (reference sequence). This chain's CDR3 is CASSYGGTGGLSYEQYF. In nucleotides, the CDR3 is TGTGCCAGCAGCTACGGTGGAACAGGGGGCCTATCCTACGAGCAGTACTTC.

The J gene is TRBJ2-1, the V gene TRBV7-8; 11 nucleotides line up with TRBD2. The germline V gene encodes CDR1 SGHVS and CDR2 FQNEAQ. The ends lost 5 bases at V and 0 bases at J; junction bases unmatched: 6. The CDR3 totals 17 residues. CDR3 in DNA: TGTGCCAGCAGCCCCAGACTAGCGGGGAGCTCCTACAATGAGCAGTTCTTC. Protein sequence: CASSPRLAGSSYNEQFF.

A single count supports this clone. The rearrangement joins TRBV14 to TRBJ2-5, with 13 bases fitting TRBD2. Germline V gene data show CDR1 as SGHDN and CDR2 as FVKESK. The V segment lost 4 bases and the J segment 6 bases; nucleotides outside the gene matches: 14. The CDR3 is 18 residues long. The CDR3 nucleotides read TGTGCCAGCAGCCCCGGACTAGCGGGGGACCTACACGGAAAGACCCAGTACTTC. Translating it yields CASSPGLAGDLHGKTQYF.

The genes are TRBV19 and TRBJ1-1; D possibly corresponds to TRBD1 (6 bases). The CDR3 is 16 residues long. Germline CDR1 reads LNHDA; CDR2 reads SQIVND (reference sequence). Trimming left V 2 bases short and J 2 bases short, with 15 bases between. For the CDR3, the DNA is TGTGCCAGTAGTATAACTGGGGGGGGGCCTAACACTGAAGCTTTCTTT. Translating it yields CASSITGGGPNTEAFF. Complete variable domain (other parts from reference TRBV19 and TRBJ1-1): DGGITQSPKYLFRKEGQNVTLSCEQNLNHDAMYWYRQDPGQGLRLIYYSQIVNDFQKGDIAEGYSVSREKKESFPLTVTSAQKNPTAFYLCASSITGGGPNTEAFFGQGTRLTVV.

A few counts support this clone. The germline gene is not matched at one end of the junction; a read error may be the cause. CDR3 protein: CASSLAGWETQYF. For the CDR3, the DNA is TGTGCCAGCAGCCTAGCGGGCTGGGAGACCCAGTACTTC. The chain employs TRBV7-8 and TRBJ2-5, with TRBD2 matching 8 bases. The germline CDR1 and CDR2 sequences are SGHVS and FQNEAQ. This CDR3 has 13 residues.

This clone came up once. The rearrangement uses TRBV11-3 and TRBJ1-1, with a weak D call TRBD1 (5 bases). V was cut by 5 bases and J by 0 bases, with 7 bases left in between. The CDR3 is 13 amino acids. Germline CDR1 reads SGHNT; CDR2 reads YENEEA. The CDR3 is CASSQGVNTEAFF. CDR3 DNA sequence: TGTGCCAGCAGCCAAGGGGTGAACACTGAAGCTTTCTTT.